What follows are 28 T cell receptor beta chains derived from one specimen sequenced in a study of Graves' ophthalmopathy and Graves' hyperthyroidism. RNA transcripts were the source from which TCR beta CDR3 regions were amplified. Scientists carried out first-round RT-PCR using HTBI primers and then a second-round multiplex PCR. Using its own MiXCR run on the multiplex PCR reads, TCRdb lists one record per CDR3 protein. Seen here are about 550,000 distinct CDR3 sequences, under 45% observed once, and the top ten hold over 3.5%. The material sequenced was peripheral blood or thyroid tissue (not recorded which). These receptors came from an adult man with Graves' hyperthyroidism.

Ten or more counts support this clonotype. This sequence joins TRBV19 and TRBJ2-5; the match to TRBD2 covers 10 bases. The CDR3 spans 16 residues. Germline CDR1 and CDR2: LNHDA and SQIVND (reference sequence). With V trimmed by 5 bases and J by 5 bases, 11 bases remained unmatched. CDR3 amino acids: CASSHLAGVVVETQYF. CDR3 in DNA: TGTGCCAGTAGTCACCTAGCGGGAGTTGTGGTGGAGACCCAGTACTTC.

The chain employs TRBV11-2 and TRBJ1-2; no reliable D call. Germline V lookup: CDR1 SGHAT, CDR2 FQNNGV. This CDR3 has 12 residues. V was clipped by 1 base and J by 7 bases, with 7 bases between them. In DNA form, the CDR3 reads TGTGCCAGCAGCTTAGTTTTTTCTGGCTACACCTTC. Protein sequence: CASSLVFSGYTF.

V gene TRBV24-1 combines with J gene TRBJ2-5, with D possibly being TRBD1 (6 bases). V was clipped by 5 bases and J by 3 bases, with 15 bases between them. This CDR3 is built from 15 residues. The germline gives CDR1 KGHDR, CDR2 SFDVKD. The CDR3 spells CATSARTGDKETQYF. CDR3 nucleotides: TGTGCCACCAGTGCCCGGACTGGGGACAAAGAGACCCAGTACTTC.

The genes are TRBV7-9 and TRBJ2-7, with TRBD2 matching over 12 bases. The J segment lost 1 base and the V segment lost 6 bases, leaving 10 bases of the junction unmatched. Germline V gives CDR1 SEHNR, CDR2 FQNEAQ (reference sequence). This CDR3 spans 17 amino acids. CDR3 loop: CASSEASGGASSYEQYF. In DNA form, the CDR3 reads TGTGCCAGCAGTGAAGCTAGCGGGGGGGCCTCGTCCTACGAGCAGTACTTC.

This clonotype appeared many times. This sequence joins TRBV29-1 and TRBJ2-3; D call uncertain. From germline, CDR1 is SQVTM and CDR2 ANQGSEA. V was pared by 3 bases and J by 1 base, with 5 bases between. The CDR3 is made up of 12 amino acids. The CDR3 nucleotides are TGCAGCGTTGACGAGGGCACAGATACGCAGTATTTT. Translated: CSVDEGTDTQYF.

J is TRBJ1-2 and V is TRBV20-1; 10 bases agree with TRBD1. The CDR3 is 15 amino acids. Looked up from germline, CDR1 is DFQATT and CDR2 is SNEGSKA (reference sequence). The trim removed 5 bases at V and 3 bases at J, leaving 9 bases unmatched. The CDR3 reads CSAGTTGTGDYGYTF. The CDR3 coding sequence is TGCAGTGCTGGTACCACCGGGACAGGGGACTATGGCTACACCTTC.

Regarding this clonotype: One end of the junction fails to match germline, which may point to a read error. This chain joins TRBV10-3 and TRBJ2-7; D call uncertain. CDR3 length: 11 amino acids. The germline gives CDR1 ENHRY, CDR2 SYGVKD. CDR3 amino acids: CAISGSHEQYF. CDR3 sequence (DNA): TGTGCCATCAGTGGCTCCCACGAGCAGTACTTC.

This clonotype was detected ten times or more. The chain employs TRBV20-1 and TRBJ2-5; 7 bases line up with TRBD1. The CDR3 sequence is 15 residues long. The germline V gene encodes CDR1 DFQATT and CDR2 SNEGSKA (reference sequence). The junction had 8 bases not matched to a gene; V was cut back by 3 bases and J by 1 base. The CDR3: CSASGDSRTQETQYF. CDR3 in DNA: TGCAGTGCTAGTGGGGACAGTCGTACCCAAGAGACCCAGTACTTC.

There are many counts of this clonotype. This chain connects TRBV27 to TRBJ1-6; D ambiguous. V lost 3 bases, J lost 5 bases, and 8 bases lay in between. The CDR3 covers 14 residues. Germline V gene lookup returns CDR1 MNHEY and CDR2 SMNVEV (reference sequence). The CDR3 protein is CASSFSWDNSPLHF. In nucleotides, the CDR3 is TGTGCCAGCAGTTTTTCGTGGGATAATTCACCCCTCCACTTT.

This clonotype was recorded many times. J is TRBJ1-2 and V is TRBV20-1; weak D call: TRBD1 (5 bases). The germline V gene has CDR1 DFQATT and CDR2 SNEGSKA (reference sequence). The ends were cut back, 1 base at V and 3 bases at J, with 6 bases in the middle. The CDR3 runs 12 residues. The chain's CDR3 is CSARARDYGYTF. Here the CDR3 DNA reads TGCAGTGCTAGAGCCAGGGACTATGGCTACACCTTC.

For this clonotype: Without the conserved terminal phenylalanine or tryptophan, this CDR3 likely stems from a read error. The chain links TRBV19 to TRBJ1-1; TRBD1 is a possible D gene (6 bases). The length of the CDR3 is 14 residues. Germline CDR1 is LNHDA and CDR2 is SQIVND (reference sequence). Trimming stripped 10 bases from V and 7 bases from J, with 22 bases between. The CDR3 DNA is TGTGCCACCACGACAGGACGGGTAGGAATTGAAGCTTTCTCT. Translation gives CATTTGRVGIEAFS.

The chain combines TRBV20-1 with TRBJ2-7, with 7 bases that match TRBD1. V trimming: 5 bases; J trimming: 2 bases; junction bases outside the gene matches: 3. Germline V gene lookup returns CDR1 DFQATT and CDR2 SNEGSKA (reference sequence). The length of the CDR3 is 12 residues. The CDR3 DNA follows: TGCAGTGCTTGGGACAGAACCTACGAGCAGTACTTC. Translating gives CSAWDRTYEQYF.

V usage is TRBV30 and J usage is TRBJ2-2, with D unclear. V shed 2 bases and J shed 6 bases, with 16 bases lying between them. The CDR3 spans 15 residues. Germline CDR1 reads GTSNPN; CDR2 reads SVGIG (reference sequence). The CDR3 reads CAWSTDSPVPGELFF. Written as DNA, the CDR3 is TGTGCCTGGAGTACCGACTCTCCAGTCCCCGGGGAGCTGTTTTTT.

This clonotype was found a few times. The DNA for the CDR3 is TGTGCCAGCAGTTACCTCTTTGGGGGGACAGGGCGAGAAAAACTGTTTTTT. Its protein product is CASSYLFGGTGREKLFF. The chain employs TRBV6-5 and TRBJ1-4; 9 nucleotides align to TRBD1. The CDR3 has 17 residues. Germline V gene lookup returns CDR1 MNHEY and CDR2 SVGAGI. Trimming cost V 2 bases and J 8 bases; bases outside gene matches: 12.

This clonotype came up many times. CDR3 protein: CASSLGTAEAFF. CDR3 in DNA: TGTGCCAGCAGCTTAGGTACAGCGGAAGCTTTCTTT. The rearrangement links TRBV7-9 to TRBJ1-1; the D is unclear. The length of the CDR3 is 12 residues. The germline gives CDR1 SEHNR, CDR2 FQNEAQ (reference sequence). Trimming took off 1 base at V and 8 bases at J, with 8 bases between the two ends.

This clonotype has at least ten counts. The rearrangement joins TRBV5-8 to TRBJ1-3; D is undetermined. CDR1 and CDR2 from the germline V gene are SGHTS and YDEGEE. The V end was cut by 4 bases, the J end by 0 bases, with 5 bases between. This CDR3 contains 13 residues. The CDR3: CASSPRSGNTIYF. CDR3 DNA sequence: TGTGCCAGCAGCCCTCGCTCTGGAAACACCATATATTTT. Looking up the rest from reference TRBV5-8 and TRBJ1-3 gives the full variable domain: EAGVTQSPTHLIKTRGQQATLRCSPISGHTSVYWYQQALGLGLQFLLWYDEGEERNRGNFPPRFSGRQFPNYSSELNVNALELEDSALYLCASSPRSGNTIYFGEGSWLTVV.

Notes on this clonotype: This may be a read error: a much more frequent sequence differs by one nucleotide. The CDR3 DNA sequence: TGCGCCAGCAGCTCGGCGACAGGGGTAAAAAACGAGCAGTACTTC. Protein: CASSSATGVKNEQYF. This chain joins TRBV5-1 and TRBJ2-7; 8 bases line up with TRBD1. Germline V gene lookup returns CDR1 SGHRS and CDR2 YFSETQ. The CDR3 runs 15 residues. V trimming: 3 bases; J trimming: 5 bases; junction bases outside the gene matches: 10.

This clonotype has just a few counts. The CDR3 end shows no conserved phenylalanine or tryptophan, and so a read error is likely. CDR3 region: CASSEWGLGPTYEQYL. The CDR3 DNA reads TGTGCCAGCAGTGAATGGGGACTAGGACCCACCTACGAGCAGTACCTC. The chain has TRBV25-1 and TRBJ2-7; 8 nucleotides align to TRBD2. J lost 2 bases, V lost 1 base, and 7 bases had no gene match. The CDR3 runs to 16 residues. Germline V gene data show CDR1 as MGHDK and CDR2 as SYGVNS.

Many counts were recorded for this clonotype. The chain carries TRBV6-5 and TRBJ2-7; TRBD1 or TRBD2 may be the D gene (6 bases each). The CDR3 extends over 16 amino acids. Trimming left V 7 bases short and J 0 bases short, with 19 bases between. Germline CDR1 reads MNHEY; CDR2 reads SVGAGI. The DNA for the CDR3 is TGTGCCAGCACCTCCCCGGGGGCGGGCAACTCCTACGAGCAGTACTTC. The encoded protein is CASTSPGAGNSYEQYF.

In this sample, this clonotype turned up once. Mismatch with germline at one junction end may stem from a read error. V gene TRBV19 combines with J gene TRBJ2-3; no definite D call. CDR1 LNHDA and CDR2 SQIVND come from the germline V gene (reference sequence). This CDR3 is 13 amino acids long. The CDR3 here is CASSIAPTDAQYF. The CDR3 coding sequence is TGTGCCAGTAGTATAGCACCCACAGATGCGCAGTATTTT.

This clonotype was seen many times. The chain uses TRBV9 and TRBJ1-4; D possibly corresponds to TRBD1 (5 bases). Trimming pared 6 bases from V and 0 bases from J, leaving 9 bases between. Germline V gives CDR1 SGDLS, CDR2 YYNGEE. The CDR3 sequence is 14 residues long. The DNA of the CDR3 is TGTGCCAGCACCACGACAGCAACTAATGAAAAACTGTTTTTT. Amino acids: CASTTTATNEKLFF. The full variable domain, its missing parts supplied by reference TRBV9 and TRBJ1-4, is DSGVTQTPKHLITATGQRVTLRCSPRSGDLSVYWYQQSLDQGLQFLIQYYNGEERAKGNILERFSAQQFPDLHSELNLSSLELGDSALYFCASTTTATNEKLFFGSGTQLSVL.

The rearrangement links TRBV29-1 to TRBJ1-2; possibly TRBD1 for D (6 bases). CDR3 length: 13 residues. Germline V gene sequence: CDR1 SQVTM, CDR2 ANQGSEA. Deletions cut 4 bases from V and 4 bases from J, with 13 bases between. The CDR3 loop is CSVGWDNGYGYTF. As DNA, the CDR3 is TGCAGCGTTGGGTGGGACAATGGCTATGGCTACACCTTC.

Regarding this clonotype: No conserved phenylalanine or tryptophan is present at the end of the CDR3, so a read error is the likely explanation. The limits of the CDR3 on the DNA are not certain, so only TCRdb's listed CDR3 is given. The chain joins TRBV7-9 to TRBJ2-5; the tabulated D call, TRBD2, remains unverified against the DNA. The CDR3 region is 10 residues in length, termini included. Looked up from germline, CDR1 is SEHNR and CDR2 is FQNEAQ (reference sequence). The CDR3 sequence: CASSFAPLAG.

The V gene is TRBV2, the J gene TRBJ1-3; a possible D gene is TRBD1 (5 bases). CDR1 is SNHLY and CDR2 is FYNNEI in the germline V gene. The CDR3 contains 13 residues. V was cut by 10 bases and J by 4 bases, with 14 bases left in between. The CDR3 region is CATKLGQGNTIYF. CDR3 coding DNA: TGTGCCACCAAACTGGGGCAAGGAAACACCATATATTTT.

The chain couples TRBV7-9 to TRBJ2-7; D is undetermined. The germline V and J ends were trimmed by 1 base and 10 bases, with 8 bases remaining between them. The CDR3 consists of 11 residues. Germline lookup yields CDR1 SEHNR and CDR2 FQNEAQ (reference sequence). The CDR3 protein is CASSLVSNQYF. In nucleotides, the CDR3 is TGTGCCAGCAGCTTAGTTAGCAATCAGTACTTC. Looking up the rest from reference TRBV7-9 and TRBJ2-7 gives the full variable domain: DTGVSQNPRHKITKRGQNVTFRCDPISEHNRLYWYRQTLGQGPEFLTYFQNEAQLEKSRLLSDRFSAERPKGSFSTLEIQRTEQGDSAMYLCASSLVSNQYFGPGTRLTVT.

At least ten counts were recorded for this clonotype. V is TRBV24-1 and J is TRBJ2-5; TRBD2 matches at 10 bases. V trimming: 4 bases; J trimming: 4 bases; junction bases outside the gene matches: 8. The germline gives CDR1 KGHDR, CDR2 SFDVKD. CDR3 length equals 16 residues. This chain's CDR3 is CATSEIGLAGVETQYF. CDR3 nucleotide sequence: TGTGCCACCAGTGAGATCGGGCTAGCGGGAGTAGAGACCCAGTACTTC.

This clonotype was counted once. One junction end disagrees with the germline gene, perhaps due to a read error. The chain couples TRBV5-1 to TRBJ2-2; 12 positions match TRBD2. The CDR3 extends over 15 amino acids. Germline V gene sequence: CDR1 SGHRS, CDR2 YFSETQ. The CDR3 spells CASSGWTSGTSEQFF. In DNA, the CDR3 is TGCGCCAGCAGCGGCTGGACTAGCGGGACTAGTGAGCAGTTTTTT.

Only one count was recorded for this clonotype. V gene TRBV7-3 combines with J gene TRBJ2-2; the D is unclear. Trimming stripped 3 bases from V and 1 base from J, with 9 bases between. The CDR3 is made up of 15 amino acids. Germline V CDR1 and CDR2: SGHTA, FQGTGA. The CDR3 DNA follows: TGTGCCAGCAGCTTCCCACGCGGGAACACCGGGGAGCTGTTTTTT. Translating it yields CASSFPRGNTGELFF.